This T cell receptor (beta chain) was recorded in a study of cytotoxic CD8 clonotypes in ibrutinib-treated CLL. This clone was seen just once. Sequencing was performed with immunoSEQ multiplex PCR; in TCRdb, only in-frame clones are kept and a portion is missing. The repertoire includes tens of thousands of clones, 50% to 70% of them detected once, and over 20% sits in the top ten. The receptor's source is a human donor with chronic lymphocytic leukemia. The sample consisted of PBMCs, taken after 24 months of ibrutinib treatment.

The CDR3 sequence: CASSWAGGYKNEQFF. The CDR3 DNA follows: TGTGCCAGCAGTTGGGCGGGGGGGTATAAAAATGAGCAGTTCTTC. This chain joins TRBV28 and TRBJ2-1; 9 bases map to TRBD2. In germline, CDR1 is MDHEN, CDR2 SYDVKM. Germline trimming cut 4 bases from V and 7 bases from J; bases unmatched to any gene: 8. CDR3 length: 15 amino acids.